This entry features one TCR beta chain sequence. This entry belongs to a study of blood T cells in healthy people across ages. Study as a whole: Template switching retrieved approximately one barcoded beta molecule for each two T cells.

Germline CDR1 reads ENHRY; CDR2 reads SYGVKD. V shed 7 bases and J 2 bases; nucleotides not matched to a gene: 5. The CDR3 totals 15 residues. The authors ran a second PCR of about 7 to 11 cycles using a sample-barcoded 5' primer and a J-beta primer mix. Tagging of each cDNA molecule was performed by a template-switch adaptor with 12 random nucleotides. TCRdb passed the 5' RACE reads through MiXCR, listing each CDR3 protein once. The sample contains more than 1 million distinct CDR3 sequences, 45% of which appear only once. The sequencing input was blood. The V and J genes are TRBV10-3 and TRBJ2-3; 11 bases align to TRBD2. The sequence derives from a woman aged 60-75 years in good health. CDR3 DNA: TGTGCCATCACTAGCGGGAGGAGTTCCACAGATACGCAGTATTTT. This sequence encodes CAITSGRSSTDTQYF.